Each of the 10 T cell receptor beta chains below was sequenced from the same sample in a study of control samples from healthy donors and cancer patients. Data came from immunoSEQ multiplex PCR; TCRdb stores just in-frame clones and leaves some out. The sample holds tens of thousands of clones, roughly 93% seen once. Source material: PBMCs. The source is a woman between 35 and 50 years old with lung cancer.

The chain is built from TRBV5-1 and TRBJ1-1; TRBD1 is a possible D gene (6 bases). V was pared by 4 bases and J by 0 bases, with 13 bases between. This CDR3 is built from 15 residues. The germline gives CDR1 SGHRS, CDR2 YFSETQ. In nucleotides, the CDR3 is TGCGCCAGCAGCGTTCTAGGACAGATGAACACTGAAGCTTTCTTT. This gives the protein CASSVLGQMNTEAFF. The full variable domain, with the rest looked up from reference TRBV5-1 and TRBJ1-1, is KAGVTQTPRYLIKTRGQQVTLSCSPISGHRSVSWYQQTPGQGLQFLFEYFSETQRNKGNFPGRFSGRQFSNSRSEMNVSTLELGDSALYLCASSVLGQMNTEAFFGQGTRLTVV.

The chain joins TRBV14 to TRBJ2-3; D is unresolved. The CDR3 length is 11 residues. Trimming cost V 7 bases and J 4 bases, with 6 bases left between them. CDR1 is SGHDN, CDR2 FVKESK, per germline. CDR3 protein: CASTRADTQYF. Here the CDR3 DNA reads TGTGCCAGCACCCGGGCAGATACGCAGTATTTT.

The chain uses TRBV6-1 and TRBJ1-5; D unresolved. Trimming left V 2 bases short and J 4 bases short, with 15 bases between. The germline gives CDR1 MNHNS, CDR2 SASEGT. The CDR3 loop spans 16 amino acids. The CDR3 bases are TGTGCCAGCAGTGAAAATTGGGCAGTCGGGAATCAGCCCCAGCATTTT. Encoded protein: CASSENWAVGNQPQHF.

This clone showed up just once. V and J are TRBV5-5 and TRBJ1-4; TRBD1 aligns across 8 bases. There are 15 residues in the CDR3. The germline V gene encodes CDR1 SGHKS and CDR2 YYEKEE (reference sequence). With 4 bases clipped from V and 6 bases from J, the junction kept 8 bases outside the gene matches. CDR3 region: CASSGLDREHEKLFF. The CDR3 coding sequence is TGTGCCAGCAGCGGTTTGGACAGGGAACATGAAAAACTGTTTTTT. Full variable domain (remainder filled in from reference TRBV5-5 and TRBJ1-4): DAGVTQSPTHLIKTRGQQVTLRCSPISGHKSVSWYQQVLGQGPQFIFQYYEKEERGRGNFPDRFSARQFPNYSSELNVNALLLGDSALYLCASSGLDREHEKLFFGSGTQLSVL.

DNA of the CDR3: TGTGCCAGCAGTGAATGGGAACCGGGACAGGGGGTATTGTACGAGCAGTACTTC. Amino acid sequence: CASSEWEPGQGVLYEQYF. The V gene is TRBV25-1, the J gene TRBJ2-7, with 11 bases that match TRBD1. This CDR3 has 18 amino acids. Germline CDR1 MGHDK, CDR2 SYGVNS. The trim removed 1 base at V and 4 bases at J, leaving 12 bases unmatched.

The chain combines TRBV2 with TRBJ1-1; the D is unclear. The V end lost 4 bases, the J end lost 2 bases, and 2 bases lay between the germline ends. The CDR3 consists of 11 residues. CDR1 SNHLY and CDR2 FYNNEI come from the germline V gene. The CDR3, as DNA: TGTGCCAGCAGTGCTAACACTGAAGCTTTCTTT. It encodes CASSANTEAFF.

This chain links TRBV7-9 with TRBJ2-1; D is unclear. CDR3 length: 14 residues. Germline values: CDR1 SEHNR, CDR2 FQNEAQ (reference sequence). Trimming shortened V by 2 bases and J by 5 bases, and 10 bases separated the two germline ends. CDR3 DNA sequence: TGTGCCAGCAGCTTAAGGGTACAGCACAATGAGCAGTTCTTC. The encoded protein is CASSLRVQHNEQFF.

This rearrangement joins TRBV13 to TRBJ2-7; D gene uncertain. With 7 bases removed from V and 4 bases from J, the gap between germline ends came to 23 bases. CDR3 length: 16 residues. Germline V gene data show CDR1 as PRHDT and CDR2 as FYEKMQ (reference sequence). In nucleotides, the CDR3 is TGTGCCAGCACCCATAGTAAGGTCCTGGTGGGGTACGAGCAGTACTTC. Residues: CASTHSKVLVGYEQYF.

With regard to this clone: One end of the junction fails to match germline, which may point to a read error. This CDR3 reads CASSLEMGNYGYTF. CDR3 in DNA: TGTGCCAGCAGTTTAGAGATGGGAAACTATGGCTACACCTTC. This sequence joins TRBV7-2 and TRBJ1-2; D is undetermined. The CDR3 has 14 amino acids. The germline gives CDR1 SGHTA, CDR2 FQGNSA. Looking up the rest from reference TRBV7-2 and TRBJ1-2 gives the full variable domain: GAGVSQSPSNKVTEKGKDVELRCDPISGHTALYWYRQSLGQGLEFLIYFQGNSAPDKSGLPSDRFSAERTGGSVSTLTIQRTQQEDSAVYLCASSLEMGNYGYTFGSGTRLTVV.

The CDR3 here is CASTLSLQALFF. CDR3 DNA: TGTGCCAGCACCCTCTCCCTACAGGCCCTGTTTTTT. The chain combines TRBV9 with TRBJ1-4, with D maybe TRBD1 (5 bases). The CDR3 is made up of 12 amino acids. With 6 bases removed from V and 14 bases from J, the gap between germline ends came to 17 bases. Germline V gene data show CDR1 as SGDLS and CDR2 as YYNGEE.